What follows is one T cell receptor (beta chain) and its context. Its target is not known. The sample comes from a study of beta chain features in type 1 diabetes. The study's findings and limits: The study found fewer insertions and more deletions at VDJ junctions in type 1 diabetes patients. Naive, central memory and Treg TCRB repertoires seemed to resemble each other more closely in patients than they did in healthy donors. In every one of the four CD4+ subsets, TCRB CDR3s were moderately but significantly shorter in Type 1 diabetes patients.

The authors reverse transcribed all of the isolated RNA, so sequencing captured expressed TCRB transcripts. Roughly 3.4 million reads per sample on average were obtained from naive, central memory and regulatory T cell samples. Some clones are missing from TCRdb's copy, which holds only in-frame ones; the method was immunoSEQ multiplex PCR. Among about 650,000 clones listed, approximately 13% were seen once. Sequenced input: naive CD4+ T cells from blood. This receptor was obtained from a man younger than 45 with type 1 diabetes.

CDR3 bases: TGTGCTAGTGGTTCAACCCCGGCGGTGGATACGCAGTATTTT. This codes for CASGSTPAVDTQYF. This chain links TRBV12-5 with TRBJ2-3; no definite D call. Per germline, CDR1 LGHNT and CDR2 FRNRAP. V was cut by 4 bases and J by 6 bases, with 14 bases left in between. The CDR3 loop spans 14 amino acids.